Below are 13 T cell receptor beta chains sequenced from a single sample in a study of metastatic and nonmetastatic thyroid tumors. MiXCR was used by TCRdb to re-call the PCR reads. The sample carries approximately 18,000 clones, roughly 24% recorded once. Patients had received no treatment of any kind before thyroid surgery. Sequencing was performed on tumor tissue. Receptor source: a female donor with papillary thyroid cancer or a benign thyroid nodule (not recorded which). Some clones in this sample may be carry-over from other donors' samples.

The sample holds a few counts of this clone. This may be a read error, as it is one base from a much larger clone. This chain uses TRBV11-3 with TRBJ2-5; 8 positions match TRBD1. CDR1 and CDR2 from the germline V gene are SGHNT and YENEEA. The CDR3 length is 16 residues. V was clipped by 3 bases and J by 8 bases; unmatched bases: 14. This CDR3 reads CASSFFRGRMVDTQYF. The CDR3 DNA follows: TGTGCCAGCAGCTTTTTCAGGGGGCGCATGGTAGATACCCAGTACTTC. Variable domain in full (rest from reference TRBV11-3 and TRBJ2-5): EAGVVQSPRYKIIEKKQPVAFWCNPISGHNTLYWYLQNLGQGPELLIRYENEEAVDDSQLPKDRFSAERLKGVDSTLKIQPAELGDSAVYLCASSFFRGRMVDTQYFGPGTRLLVL.

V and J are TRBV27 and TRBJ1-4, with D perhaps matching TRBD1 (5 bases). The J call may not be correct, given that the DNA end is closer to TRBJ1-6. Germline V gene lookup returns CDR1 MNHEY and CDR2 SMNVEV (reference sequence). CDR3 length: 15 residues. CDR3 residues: CASSLSPGQNSPLHF. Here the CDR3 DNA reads TGTGCCAGCAGTTTATCGCCAGGGCAGAATTCACCCCTCCACTTT.

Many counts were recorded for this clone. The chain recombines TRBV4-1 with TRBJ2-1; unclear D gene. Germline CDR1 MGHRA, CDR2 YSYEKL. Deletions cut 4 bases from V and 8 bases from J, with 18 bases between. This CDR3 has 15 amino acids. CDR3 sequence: CASSRKPAPGDEQFF. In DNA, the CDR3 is TGCGCCAGCAGCCGAAAACCAGCCCCAGGCGATGAGCAGTTCTTC.

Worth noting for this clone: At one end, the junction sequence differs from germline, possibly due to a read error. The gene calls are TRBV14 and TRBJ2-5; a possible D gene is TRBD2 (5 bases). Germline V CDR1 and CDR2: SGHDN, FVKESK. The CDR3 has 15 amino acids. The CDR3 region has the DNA TGTGCCAGCAGCCAAGCCCTACTAGTTCAAGATACCCAGTACTTC. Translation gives CASSQALLVQDTQYF. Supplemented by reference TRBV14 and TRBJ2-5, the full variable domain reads EAGVTQFPSHSVIEKGQTVTLRCDPISGHDNLYWYRRVMGKEIKFLLHFVKESKQDESGMPNNRFLAERTGGTYSTLKVQPAELEDSGVYFCASSQALLVQDTQYFGPGTRLLVL.

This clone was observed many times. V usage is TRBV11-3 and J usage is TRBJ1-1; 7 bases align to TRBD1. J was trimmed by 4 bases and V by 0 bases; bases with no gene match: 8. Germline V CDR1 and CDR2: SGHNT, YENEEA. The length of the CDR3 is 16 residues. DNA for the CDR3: TGTGCCAGCAGCTTAGATCGGAGGGGGCGGGCCACTGAAGCTTTCTTT. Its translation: CASSLDRRGRATEAFF.

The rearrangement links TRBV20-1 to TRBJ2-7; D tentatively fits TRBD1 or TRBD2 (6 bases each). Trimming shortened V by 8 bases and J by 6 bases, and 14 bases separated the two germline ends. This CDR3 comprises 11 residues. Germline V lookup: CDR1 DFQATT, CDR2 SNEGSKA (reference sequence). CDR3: CSYTGALEQYF. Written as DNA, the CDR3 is TGCAGTTATACGGGGGCGCTCGAGCAGTACTTC.

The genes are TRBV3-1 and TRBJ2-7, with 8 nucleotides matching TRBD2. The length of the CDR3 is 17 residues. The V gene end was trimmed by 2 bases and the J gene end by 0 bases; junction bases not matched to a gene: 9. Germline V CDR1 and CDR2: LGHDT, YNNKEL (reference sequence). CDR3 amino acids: CASSQRFGREGSYEQYF. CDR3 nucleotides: TGTGCCAGCAGCCAACGGTTCGGTCGGGAGGGCTCCTACGAGCAGTACTTC.

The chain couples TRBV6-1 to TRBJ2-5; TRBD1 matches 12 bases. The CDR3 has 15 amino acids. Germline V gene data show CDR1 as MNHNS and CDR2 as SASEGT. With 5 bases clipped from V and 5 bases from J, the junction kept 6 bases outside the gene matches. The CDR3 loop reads CASSPGTGGAETQYF. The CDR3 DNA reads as TGTGCCAGCAGTCCCGGGACAGGGGGCGCGGAGACCCAGTACTTC.

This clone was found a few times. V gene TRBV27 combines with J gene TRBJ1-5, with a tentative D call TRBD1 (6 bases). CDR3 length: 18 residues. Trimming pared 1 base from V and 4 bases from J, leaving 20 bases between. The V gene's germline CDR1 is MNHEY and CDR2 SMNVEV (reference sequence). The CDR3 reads CASSLYGGPGQPNQPQHF. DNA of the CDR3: TGTGCCAGCAGTTTATACGGCGGGCCCGGACAGCCGAATCAGCCCCAGCATTTT.

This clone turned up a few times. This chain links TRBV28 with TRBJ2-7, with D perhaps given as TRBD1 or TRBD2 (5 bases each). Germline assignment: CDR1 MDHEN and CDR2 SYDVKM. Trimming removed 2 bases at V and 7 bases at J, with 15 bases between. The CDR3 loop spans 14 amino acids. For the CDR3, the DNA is TGTGCCAGCAGTTTAGATGTGGTGGGGGAGGAGCAGTACTTC. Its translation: CASSLDVVGEEQYF.

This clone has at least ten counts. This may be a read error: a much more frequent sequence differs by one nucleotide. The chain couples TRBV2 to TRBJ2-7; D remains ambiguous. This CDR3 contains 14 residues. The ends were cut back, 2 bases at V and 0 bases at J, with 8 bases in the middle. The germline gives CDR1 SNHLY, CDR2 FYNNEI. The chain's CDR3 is CASSETEHSYEQYF. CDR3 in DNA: TGTGCCAGCAGTGAAACGGAACACTCCTACGAGCAGTACTTC.

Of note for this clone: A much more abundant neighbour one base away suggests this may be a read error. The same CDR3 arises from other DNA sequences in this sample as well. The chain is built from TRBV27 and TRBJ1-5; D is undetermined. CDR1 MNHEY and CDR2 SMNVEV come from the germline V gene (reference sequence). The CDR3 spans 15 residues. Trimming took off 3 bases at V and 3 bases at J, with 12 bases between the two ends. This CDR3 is CASSFSPGSNQPQHF. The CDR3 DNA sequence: TGTGCCAGCAGTTTCTCACCCGGCTCCAATCAGCCCCAGCATTTT.

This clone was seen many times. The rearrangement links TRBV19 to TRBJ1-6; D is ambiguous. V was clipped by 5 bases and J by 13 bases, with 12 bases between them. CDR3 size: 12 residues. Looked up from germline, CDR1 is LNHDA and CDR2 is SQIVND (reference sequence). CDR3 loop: CASSETGPPLHF. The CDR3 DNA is TGTGCCAGTAGTGAGACGGGCCCGCCCCTCCACTTT.